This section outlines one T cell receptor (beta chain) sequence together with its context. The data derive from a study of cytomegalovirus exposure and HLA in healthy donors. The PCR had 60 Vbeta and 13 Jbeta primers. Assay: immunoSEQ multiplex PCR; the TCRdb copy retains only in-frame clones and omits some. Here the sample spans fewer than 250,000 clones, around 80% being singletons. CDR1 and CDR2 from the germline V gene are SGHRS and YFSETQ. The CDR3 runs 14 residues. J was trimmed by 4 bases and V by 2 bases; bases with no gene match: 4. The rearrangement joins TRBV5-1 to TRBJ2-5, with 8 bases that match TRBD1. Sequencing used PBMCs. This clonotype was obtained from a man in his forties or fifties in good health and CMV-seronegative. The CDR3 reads CASSLAGGGETQYF. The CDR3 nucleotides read TGCGCCAGCAGCTTAGCAGGGGGCGGAGAGACCCAGTACTTC.